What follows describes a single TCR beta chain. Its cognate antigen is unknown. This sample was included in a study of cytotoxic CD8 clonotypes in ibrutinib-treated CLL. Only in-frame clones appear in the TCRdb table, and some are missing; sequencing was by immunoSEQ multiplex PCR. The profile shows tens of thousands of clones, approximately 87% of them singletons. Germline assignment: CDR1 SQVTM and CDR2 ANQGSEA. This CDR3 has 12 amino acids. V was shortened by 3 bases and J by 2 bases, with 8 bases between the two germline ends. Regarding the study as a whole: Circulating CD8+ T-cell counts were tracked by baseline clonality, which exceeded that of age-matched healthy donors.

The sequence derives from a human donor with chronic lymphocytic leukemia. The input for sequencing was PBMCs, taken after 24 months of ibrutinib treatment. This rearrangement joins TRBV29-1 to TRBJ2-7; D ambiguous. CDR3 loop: CSVEGSTYEQYF. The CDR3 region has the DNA TGCAGCGTTGAGGGCAGTACCTACGAGCAGTACTTC.